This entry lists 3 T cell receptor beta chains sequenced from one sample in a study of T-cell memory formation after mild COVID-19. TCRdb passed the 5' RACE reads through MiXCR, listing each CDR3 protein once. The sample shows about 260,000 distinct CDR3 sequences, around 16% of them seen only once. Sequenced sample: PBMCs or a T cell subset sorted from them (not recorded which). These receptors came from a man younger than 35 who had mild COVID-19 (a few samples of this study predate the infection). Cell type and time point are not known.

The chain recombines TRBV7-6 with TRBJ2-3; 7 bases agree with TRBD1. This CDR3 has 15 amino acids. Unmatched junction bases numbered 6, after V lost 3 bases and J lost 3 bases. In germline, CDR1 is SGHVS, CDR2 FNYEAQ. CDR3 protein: CASSLIGTATDTQYF. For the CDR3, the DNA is TGTGCCAGCAGCTTGATCGGGACAGCGACAGATACGCAGTATTTT.

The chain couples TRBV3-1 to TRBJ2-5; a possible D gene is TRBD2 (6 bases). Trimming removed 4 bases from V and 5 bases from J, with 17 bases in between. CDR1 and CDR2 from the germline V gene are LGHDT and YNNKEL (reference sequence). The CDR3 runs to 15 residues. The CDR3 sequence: CASSRPLAGLETQYF. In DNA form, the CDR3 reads TGTGCCAGCAGCCGACCCCTCGCGGGGCTGGAGACCCAGTACTTC.

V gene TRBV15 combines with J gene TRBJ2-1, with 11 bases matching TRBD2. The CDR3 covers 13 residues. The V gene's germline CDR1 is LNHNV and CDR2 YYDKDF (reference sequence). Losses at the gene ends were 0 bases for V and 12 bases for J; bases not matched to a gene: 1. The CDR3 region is CATSRDGLAGQFF. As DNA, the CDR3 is TGTGCCACCAGCAGAGACGGACTAGCGGGGCAGTTCTTC. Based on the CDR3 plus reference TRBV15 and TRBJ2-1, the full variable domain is DAMVIQNPRYQVTQFGKPVTLSCSQTLNHNVMYWYQQKSSQAPKLLFHYYDKDFNNEADTPDNFQSRRPNTSFCFLDIRSPGLGDTAMYLCATSRDGLAGQFFGPGTRLTVL.